Detailed here is one T cell receptor (beta chain). No antigen is known for it. The ends lost 4 bases at V and 7 bases at J; junction bases unmatched: 6. Germline V gene data show CDR1 as MNHEY and CDR2 as SMNVEV (reference sequence). The CDR3 is 14 amino acids. The method was immunoSEQ multiplex PCR; TCRdb's version includes in-frame clones alone and lacks a portion of them. This sample has some 40,000 clones, each found more than once. This specimen belongs to a study of T cells after posttransplantation cyclophosphamide. Broader study findings: Donor CD8+ memory clones often dominated recipient blood repertoires at later times.

The receptor's source is a man over 45 in good health, CMV-negative, and a related stem cell transplant donor. The V call is TRBV27, the J call TRBJ2-2; 7 bases map to TRBD1. Sequenced material: PBMCs. The CDR3 protein is CASSSTGDYGELFF. As DNA, the CDR3 is TGTGCCAGCAGTTCCACAGGGGATTACGGGGAGCTGTTTTTT.